This paragraph covers one TCR beta chain sequence. The CDR3 carries no conserved terminal phenylalanine or tryptophan, so it likely arises from a read error. This sample is part of a study of shared clonotypes between healthy human individuals. Repertoires were generated with immunoSEQ multiplex PCR, while TCRdb's copy carries only in-frame clones and drops some. In the table there are around 980,000 clones, 70% to 80% of which are singletons. The receptor comes from a man between 18 and 29 years old in good health. Some clones in this sample may be carry-over from other donors' samples. The sample was memory CD4+ T cells from PBMCs. Specified subset: CD45RA-negative fraction.

This CDR3 reads CASSLRTGLRHEQYS. CDR3 bases: TGTGCCAGCAGTCTGAGAACAGGACTCCGCCACGAGCAGTACTCC. This sequence joins TRBV27 and TRBJ2-7; D is possibly TRBD1 or TRBD2 (5 bases each). The CDR3 is 15 amino acids. Trimming took 5 bases from V and 5 from J, leaving 19 bases between them. CDR1 MNHEY and CDR2 SMNVEV come from the germline V gene (reference sequence).